This T cell receptor (beta chain) was found in a study of tumor-infiltrating lymphocytes in localized non-small cell lung cancer. Background on the study: Several tumor histologies, both smoking statuses, and some post-neoadjuvant chemotherapy samples were included. Resected tumor was paired with non-adjacent uninvolved lung from the same patient.

Only in-frame clones appear in the TCRdb table, and some are missing; sequencing was by immunoSEQ multiplex PCR. The sample consists of some 13,000 clones, 74% of them appearing once. The CDR3 totals 14 residues. Trimming stripped 0 bases from V and 5 bases from J, with 9 bases between. CDR1 is SGDLS and CDR2 is YYNGEE in the germline V gene. The clonotype originates from a human donor with non-small cell lung cancer. The chain employs TRBV9 and TRBJ1-5; the D gene is possibly TRBD1 (6 bases). The sequenced sample consisted of uninvolved lung tissue not adjacent to the tumor. CDR3 sequence: CASSVGGPDQPQHF. The DNA of the CDR3 is TGTGCCAGCAGCGTAGGGGGGCCCGATCAGCCCCAGCATTTT.